A selection of T cell receptor beta chains follows, all from one sample in a study of cytomegalovirus exposure and HLA in healthy donors. Profiled with immunoSEQ multiplex PCR; TCRdb holds only in-frame clones, not every one. The sample carries around 160,000 clones, about 79% recorded once. Sequenced sample: PBMCs. The receptors originated from a man between 45 and 60 years old in good health and CMV-seropositive. Both conserved end residues are part of each CDR3. Fields, in order: V gene, D gene, clone size, J gene, CDR3 DNA, CDR3 protein. D genes are given only for firm matches. Clone size is stated in some rows and not others, as once, few, many or a class when expanded.

>TRBV5-6|-|-|TRBJ2-4
TGTGCCAGCAGCTTGATGCAGGTCCTAGCCAAAAACATTCAGTACTTC
CASSLMQVLAKNIQYF
>TRBV7-8|TRBD1|-|TRBJ2-2
TGTGCCAGCAGCTGGACCGGGACAGGGAACACCGGGGAGCTGTTTTTT
CASSWTGTGNTGELFF
>TRBV6-5|-|few|TRBJ1-5
TGTGCCAGCAGATCTGGGGGGTATAGCAATCAGCCCCAGCATTTT
CASRSGGYSNQPQHF
>TRBV7-9|TRBD1|-|TRBJ2-7
TGTGCCAGCAGCTACGGACAGGGAATTTACGAGCAGTACTTC
CASSYGQGIYEQYF
>TRBV11-2|-|few|TRBJ2-3
TGTGCCAGCAGCTTAGGACAGGTCACAGATACGCAGTATTTT
CASSLGQVTDTQYF
>TRBV7-2|-|-|TRBJ2-3
TGTGCCAGCAGCTTAGGGGGGCTAGCCATAACTAGCACAGATACGCAGTATTTT
CASSLGGLAITSTDTQYF
>TRBV2|-|-|TRBJ2-2
TGTGCCAGCAGTTCAGGGGCAGGCGGGGAGCTGTTTTTT
CASSSGAGGELFF
>TRBV14|-|-|TRBJ1-3
TGTGCCAGCAGCCCCCTGGGGCCTGGAAACACCATATATTTT
CASSPLGPGNTIYF
>TRBV5-1|TRBD2|-|TRBJ2-7
TGCGCCAGCAGTACGACGGGAGGGTTCTACGAGCAGTACTTC
CASSTTGGFYEQYF
>TRBV5-4|-|-|TRBJ2-5
TGTGCCAGCAGCTTGGCCGGGGACACCCAAGAGACCCAGTACTTC
CASSLAGDTQETQYF
>TRBV27|-|-|TRBJ2-7
TGTGCCAGCAATTACTGGGGACAATCCAAGCAGTACTTC
CASNYWGQSKQYF
>TRBV5-5|-|-|TRBJ1-3
TGTGCCAGCAGCCCTTACCTACTATCTGGAAACACCATATATTTT
CASSPYLLSGNTIYF
>TRBV12-5|-|-|TRBJ2-3
TGTGCTAGTGGTAAGGGGGAAAGCACAGATACGCAGTATTTT
CASGKGESTDTQYF